Listed below are T cell receptor beta chains from one sample, sequenced in a study of STAT3 mutations in large granular lymphocyte leukemia. Measured with immunoSEQ multiplex PCR; TCRdb has only the in-frame clones, and not every one. Among tens of thousands of clones listed, approximately 91% were seen once. Sequenced: PBMCs. The origin of the receptors is a human donor with T large granular lymphocyte leukemia. Some clones in this sample may be carry-over from other donors' samples. CDR3s include the opening cysteine and the closing phenylalanine or tryptophan. D genes are given only for firm matches. Some rows mark clone size as missing; the rest say once, few, many or name a class of expanded clone.

DNA | CDR3 | size | D | J | V
TGTGCCAGCAGATTGGGACAGGGGCCCACCGGGGAGCTGTTTTTT | CASRLGQGPTGELFF | - | TRBD1 | TRBJ2-2 | TRBV6-6
TGTGCCAGCGGGTCGACGGGGGGGGTCACAGATACGCAGTATTTT | CASGSTGGVTDTQYF | - | TRBD2 | TRBJ2-3 | TRBV6-6
TGCGCCAGCAGCCGACCGACAGGGGGTTGGGATACGCAGTATTTT | CASSRPTGGWDTQYF | - | TRBD1 | TRBJ2-3 | TRBV4-1
TGTGCCAGCACTCGAGGACAGGGGGAAGCACCCCTCCACTTT | CASTRGQGEAPLHF | few | TRBD1 | TRBJ1-6 | TRBV13
TGTGCCAGCAGTTATTCCCTGGCCAGGGCCTACGAGCAGTACTTC | CASSYSLARAYEQYF | - | - | TRBJ2-7 | TRBV6-5
TGTGCCATCTGGCAGGCGGATACGCAGTATTTT | CAIWQADTQYF | - | - | TRBJ2-3 | TRBV7-9
TGTGCCAGCAGGAACGGCAATCAGCCCCAGCATTTT | CASRNGNQPQHF | - | - | TRBJ1-5 | TRBV6-5
TGTGCCTGGAGTGGACTCCCCAGGGTGGCCACTGAAGCTTTCTTT | CAWSGLPRVATEAFF | - | - | TRBJ1-1 | TRBV30
TGTGCCAGTAGTATTCTCCAGGGCTTGAATCAGCCCCAGCATTTT | CASSILQGLNQPQHF | once | - | TRBJ1-5 | TRBV19
- | CASSLVGVGTGVLPFF | - | - | TRBJ1-1 | TRBV7-9
TGTGCCAGCAGTGTAGGGGCTAATCAGCCCCAGCATTTT | CASSVGANQPQHF | - | - | TRBJ1-5 | TRBV2
TGTGCCAGCAGCCTCACAAGACAGGGGACCCAGGACTTC | CASSLTRQGTQDF | - | TRBD1 | TRBJ2-4 | TRBV5-5
TGTGCCAGCAGCGTCAACCTAGCGGGGCAAGAGACCCAGTACTTC | CASSVNLAGQETQYF | - | TRBD2 | TRBJ2-5 | TRBV7-2
TGCGCCAGCAGCCAGAACCTGGGACAGCTTAGCAATCAGCCCCAGCATTTT | CASSQNLGQLSNQPQHF | - | TRBD1 | TRBJ1-5 | TRBV4-1
TGCAGCGTCGGGACAGCTAACACCGGGGAGCTGTTTTTT | CSVGTANTGELFF | - | TRBD1 | TRBJ2-2 | TRBV29-1
TGTGCCAGCAGCTTGGGGATTCATACCGGGGAGCTGTTTTTT | CASSLGIHTGELFF | - | - | TRBJ2-2 | TRBV7-9
TGTGCCATCGGGCGTGGCGGGACCTCTGGGGCCAACGTCCTGACTTTC | CAIGRGGTSGANVLTF | - | - | TRBJ2-6 | TRBV10-3
TGTGCCAGTAGTCTCCCTCGACAGATTAGCAATCAGCCCCAGCATTTT | CASSLPRQISNQPQHF | once | - | TRBJ1-5 | TRBV19
TGTGCCAGCTGCGGGACAGGGTTCACTGAAGCTTTCTTT | CASCGTGFTEAFF | - | TRBD1 | TRBJ1-1 | TRBV5-6
TGTGCCAGTAGTCCTAAGGACAGGCGCCAAGAGACCCAGTACTTC | CASSPKDRRQETQYF | - | TRBD1 | TRBJ2-5 | TRBV19
TGTGCCAGCAGCGAAGACTACGAGCAGTACTTC | CASSEDYEQYF | - | - | TRBJ2-7 | TRBV7-9
TGTGCCAGTAGTTTTAACACTGAAGCTTTCTTT | CASSFNTEAFF | - | - | TRBJ1-1 | TRBV19
TGCAGTGCCAAAGGGTTTCAGCCCCAGCATTTT | CSAKGFQPQHF | - | - | TRBJ1-5 | TRBV20-1
TGTGCCAGCGCCGTGGGACAGGGGGTTCGAGAGACCCAGTACTTC | CASAVGQGVRETQYF | - | TRBD1 | TRBJ2-5 | TRBV6-1
TGTGCCAGCAGTTCCGTGGCCGGGGCCTATGGCTACACCTTC | CASSSVAGAYGYTF | once | - | TRBJ1-2 | TRBV6-5
TGCGCCAGCAGCCAATCGTGGACTAGCGGGGATACGCAGTATTTT | CASSQSWTSGDTQYF | - | TRBD2 | TRBJ2-3 | TRBV4-3
TGTGCCAGCCTTCGAGGGGAGTCCTACGAGCAGTACTTC | CASLRGESYEQYF | once | - | TRBJ2-7 | TRBV7-9
TGCGCCAGCAGTACAGGCCAACTTGACGAAAAACTGTTTTTT | CASSTGQLDEKLFF | - | - | TRBJ1-4 | TRBV5-1
TGTGCCAGCAGCTTGGAAAATCAGCCCCAGCATTTT | CASSLENQPQHF | - | - | TRBJ1-5 | TRBV5-4
TGTGCCAGCAGTGAGACACAGGTGTATGGCTACACCTTC | CASSETQVYGYTF | - | - | TRBJ1-2 | TRBV6-1
TGTGCCAGTAATAGACGGAACACTGAAGCTTTCTTT | CASNRRNTEAFF | - | - | TRBJ1-1 | TRBV19
TGCAGCGTCGACTCCCTGGACAGAAACTCTAACTATGGCTACACCTTC | CSVDSLDRNSNYGYTF | - | - | TRBJ1-2 | TRBV29-1